This T cell receptor beta chain derives from a study of blood T cell repertoires in COVID-19. Study background: Samples of COVID-19 (acute and convalescent) were obtained from the United States, Italy and Spain. Sources were T cells, B-cell-depleted T cells, or PBMCs; the material itself was cDNA or gDNA.

This clone is a singleton in its sample. The authors' processing: Nucleated cell counts were estimated from reference gene primer amplification. Sequencing used immunoSEQ multiplex PCR; TCRdb keeps in-frame clones, though not all of them. Clone size and V and J calls were adopted from that table, with D and trimming inferred from the DNA. The sample lists about 260,000 clones, 86% occurring once. The CDR3 consists of 13 residues. CDR1 DFQATT and CDR2 SNEGSKA come from the germline V gene (reference sequence). The V end lost 3 bases, the J end lost 5 bases, and 13 bases lay between the germline ends. Sequencing used peripheral blood. This chain connects TRBV20-1 to TRBJ1-2; weak D call: TRBD1 (5 bases). The source is a man aged 35-49 years with active or convalescent COVID-19. In DNA form, the CDR3 reads TGCAGTGCTAGTCTGTCCAGGGCATATGGCTACACCTTC. Protein product: CSASLSRAYGYTF.